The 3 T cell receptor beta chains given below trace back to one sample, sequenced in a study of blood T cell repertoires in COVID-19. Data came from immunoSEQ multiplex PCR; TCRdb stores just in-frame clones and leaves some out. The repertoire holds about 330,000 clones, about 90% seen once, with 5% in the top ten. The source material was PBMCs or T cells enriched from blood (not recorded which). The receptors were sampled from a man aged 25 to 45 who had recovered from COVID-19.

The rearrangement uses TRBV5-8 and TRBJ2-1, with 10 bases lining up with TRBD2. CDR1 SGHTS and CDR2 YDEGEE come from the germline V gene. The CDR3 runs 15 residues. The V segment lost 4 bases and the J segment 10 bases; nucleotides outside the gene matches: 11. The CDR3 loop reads CASSVLGLASTEQFF. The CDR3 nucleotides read TGTGCCAGCAGCGTTTTGGGACTAGCGTCAACGGAGCAGTTCTTC.

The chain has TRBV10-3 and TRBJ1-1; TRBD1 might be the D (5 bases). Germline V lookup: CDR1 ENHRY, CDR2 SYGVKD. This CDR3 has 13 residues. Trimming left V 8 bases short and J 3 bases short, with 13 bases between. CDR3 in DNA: TGTGCCATCTCCGGAGGGGAGTACACTGAAGCTTTCTTT. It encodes CAISGGEYTEAFF.

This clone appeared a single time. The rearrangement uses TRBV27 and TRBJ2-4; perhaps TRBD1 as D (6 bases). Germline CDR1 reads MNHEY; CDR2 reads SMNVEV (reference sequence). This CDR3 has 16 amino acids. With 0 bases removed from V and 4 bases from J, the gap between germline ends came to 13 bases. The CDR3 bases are TGTGCCAGCAGTTTATCGATGGGGACAATTAAAAACATTCAGTACTTC. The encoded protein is CASSLSMGTIKNIQYF.